This TCR beta chain was captured in a study of CXCR3-negative and CXCR3-positive naive CD8 T cells. The CDR3 length is 15 residues. Germline CDR1 DFQATT, CDR2 SNEGSKA (reference sequence). Study observations and caveats: Comparison of naive CXCR3-negative and CXCR3-positive cells revealed similar TRBV-TRBJ usage, while memory cells differed.

In regard to this clonotype: What it binds is unknown.

TRB cDNA was prepared as libraries by UMI-labeled 5' RACE. With the 5' RACE reads reprocessed, TCRdb shows one record per CDR3 protein and no DNA. This listing includes around 8,800 distinct CDR3 sequences. The sample consisted of naive CXCR3- CD8+ T cells from blood. The subset: CD45RO-CCR7+CD27+CD95- naive CD8+ T cells lacking CXCR3 (TNR3-). The receptor was derived from a human donor in good health. Some clones in this sample may be carry-over from other donors' samples. V is TRBV20-1 and J is TRBJ2-7; absent DNA, TCRdb's TRBD2 call cannot be checked. The CDR3 spells CSARPRTSGRYEQYF.